What follows are 20 T cell receptor beta chains derived from one specimen sequenced in a study of blood T cells in healthy people across ages. Alongside a J-beta primer mix, a sample-barcoded 5' primer served in a second PCR lasting about 7 to 11 cycles. A single record per CDR3 protein comes from TCRdb applying MiXCR to the 5' RACE reads. The repertoire has approximately 1.5 million distinct CDR3 sequences, 35% to 45% of them found once; the top ten carry about 4%. The specimen was blood. Every receptor here comes from a woman aged 18-29 years in good health.

V usage is TRBV2 and J usage is TRBJ1-1; no clear D. Germline CDR1 SNHLY, CDR2 FYNNEI. V lost 6 bases, J lost 0 bases, and 8 bases lay in between. This CDR3 has 13 amino acids. The CDR3 DNA reads as TGTGCCAGCAGGGAGGGTATGAACACTGAAGCTTTCTTT. This translates into CASREGMNTEAFF.

This clonotype was recorded only once. This chain links TRBV4-2 with TRBJ2-5; the D gene is possibly TRBD2 (6 bases). The CDR3 is made up of 16 amino acids. The V and J ends lost 4 bases and 3 bases respectively, with 18 bases between them. Germline V gene data show CDR1 as LGHNA and CDR2 as YNFKEQ. In DNA form, the CDR3 reads TGTGCCAGCAGCCCCATCGAACGGGGGTATAAAGAGACCCAGTACTTC. This encodes CASSPIERGYKETQYF.

The genes are TRBV7-9 and TRBJ2-4; 7 bases match TRBD2. The germline CDR1 and CDR2 sequences are SEHNR and FQNEAQ (reference sequence). With V trimmed by 7 bases and J by 13 bases, 16 bases remained unmatched. This CDR3 region has 14 residues. The CDR3: CASTGLADYNEQYF. For the CDR3, the DNA is TGTGCCAGCACAGGGCTAGCGGACTACAATGAGCAGTACTTC.

The chain uses TRBV20-1 and TRBJ2-7; 13 bases match TRBD2. This CDR3 has 17 amino acids. Germline CDR1 DFQATT, CDR2 SNEGSKA (reference sequence). Unmatched junction bases numbered 10, after V lost 3 bases and J lost 2 bases. The CDR3: CSASTSGRGQRPYEQYF. The CDR3 nucleotides read TGCAGTGCTAGTACTAGCGGGAGGGGACAGAGACCCTACGAGCAGTACTTC.

Written as DNA, the CDR3 is TGTGCCAGCAGTCCCTCAAGAGGCGCCCATAACTATGGCTACACCTTC. It yields the protein CASSPSRGAHNYGYTF. V and J are TRBV28 and TRBJ1-2; D is ambiguous. CDR1 is MDHEN and CDR2 is SYDVKM in the germline V gene. The ends were cut back, 5 bases at V and 1 base at J, with 17 bases in the middle. CDR3 length: 16 amino acids.

The chain is built from TRBV29-1 and TRBJ1-4; D is ambiguous. CDR1 and CDR2 from the germline V gene are SQVTM and ANQGSEA. Trimming took off 5 bases at V and 6 bases at J, with 13 bases between the two ends. This CDR3 spans 13 amino acids. The CDR3 DNA reads as TGCAGCGTTCGACGACCCGGAGATGAAAAACTGTTTTTT. Protein product: CSVRRPGDEKLFF.

This clonotype was seen a handful of times. The gene calls are TRBV20-1 and TRBJ2-4, with 7 bases that match TRBD2. The CDR3 contains 13 residues. J was trimmed by 2 bases and V by 5 bases; bases with no gene match: 3. The germline V gene encodes CDR1 DFQATT and CDR2 SNEGSKA (reference sequence). CDR3 nucleotides: TGCAGTGCTGGCGGGACTACCAAAAACATTCAGTACTTC. Translating gives CSAGGTTKNIQYF.

The V and J genes are TRBV7-2 and TRBJ1-2; D remains unclear. The germline gives CDR1 SGHTA, CDR2 FQGNSA. The V gene lost 2 bases and the J gene lost 3 bases, with 16 bases spanning the gap. CDR3 length: 16 amino acids. The CDR3 is CASSLRAGEWDYGYTF. In nucleotides, the CDR3 is TGTGCCAGCAGCTTACGCGCCGGGGAGTGGGACTATGGCTACACCTTC.

The chain couples TRBV10-3 to TRBJ2-5; D is possibly TRBD1 (5 bases). The ends were cut back, 6 bases at V and 11 bases at J, with 19 bases in the middle. The CDR3 length is 13 residues. Germline V gene lookup returns CDR1 ENHRY and CDR2 SYGVKD. DNA for the CDR3: TGTGCCATCAGGACAGATATCAACCCTGAGCAGTACTTC. It is translated as CAIRTDINPEQYF.

The rearrangement uses TRBV19 and TRBJ1-5, with D unresolved. With 4 bases removed from V and 2 bases from J, the gap between germline ends came to 9 bases. This CDR3 has 14 residues. CDR1 is LNHDA and CDR2 is SQIVND in the germline V gene (reference sequence). CDR3 residues: CASSTLEGNQPQHF. CDR3 nucleotides: TGTGCCAGTAGTACCCTCGAGGGCAATCAGCCCCAGCATTTT.

The chain links TRBV4-3 to TRBJ2-3, with 8 positions matching TRBD2. The CDR3 spans 14 residues. V lost 4 bases and J lost 5; bases outside the gene matches: 5. Germline V gives CDR1 LGHNA, CDR2 YSLEER. The CDR3 region is CASSPGGAIDTQYF. CDR3 DNA: TGCGCCAGCAGCCCCGGGGGGGCTATAGATACGCAGTATTTT.

This clonotype occurred a few times. The chain carries TRBV29-1 and TRBJ2-5; D may be TRBD1 (6 bases). The J call could be wrong; TRBJ2-7 is a better fit for the DNA end. The CDR3 loop spans 11 amino acids. Per the germline V gene, CDR1 is SQVTM and CDR2 is ANQGSEA. The CDR3 DNA follows: TGCAGCGTGGCTGACAGGTACGAGCAGTACTTC. Translation gives CSVADRYEQYF.

A few counts support this clonotype. The rearrangement links TRBV7-9 to TRBJ2-4; 8 positions agree with TRBD1. TRBJ2-7 matches the DNA end more closely, so the J call is doubtful. The V gene's germline CDR1 is SEHNR and CDR2 FQNEAQ (reference sequence). The CDR3 has 15 residues. The CDR3 loop is CASSLDGTGVYEQYF. DNA for the CDR3: TGTGCCAGCAGCTTAGATGGGACAGGAGTCTACGAGCAGTACTTC.

This clonotype was detected only a few times. The chain joins TRBV6-1 to TRBJ2-1; D perhaps matches TRBD1 (5 bases). Germline values: CDR1 MNHNS, CDR2 SASEGT. The CDR3 loop spans 18 amino acids. Trimming cost V 5 bases and J 6 bases, with 26 bases left between them. CDR3 sequence: CASSTLARGSQRPNEQFF. In nucleotides, the CDR3 is TGTGCCAGCAGTACCTTGGCAAGGGGCTCACAAAGGCCCAATGAGCAGTTCTTC.

This clonotype was observed a handful of times. The V call is TRBV29-1, the J call TRBJ2-2; the match to TRBD1 covers 10 bases. CDR1 and CDR2 (germline): SQVTM, ANQGSEA. The CDR3 loop spans 14 amino acids. V lost 4 bases and J lost 5; bases outside the gene matches: 4. The CDR3, as DNA: TGCAGCGTTGGACAGGGGGCGCCTACCGGGGAGCTGTTTTTT. This codes for CSVGQGAPTGELFF.

This clonotype occurred a few times. This sequence joins TRBV25-1 and TRBJ1-1; D might be TRBD1 (5 bases). The V gene's germline CDR1 is MGHDK and CDR2 SYGVNS. This CDR3 region has 15 residues. Trimming removed 1 base from V and 1 base from J, with 10 bases in between. For the CDR3, the DNA is TGTGCCAGCAGTGAATTAGCAGGGAAGAACACTGAAGCTTTCTTT. It translates to CASSELAGKNTEAFF.

The chain couples TRBV4-1 to TRBJ2-7, with D possibly being TRBD1 (5 bases). Trimming pared 0 bases from V and 2 bases from J, leaving 8 bases between. This CDR3 spans 14 amino acids. Germline V gives CDR1 MGHRA, CDR2 YSYEKL. CDR3 sequence: CASSQDRATYEQYF. CDR3 sequence (DNA): TGCGCCAGCAGCCAAGACAGGGCAACCTACGAGCAGTACTTC.

V is TRBV5-1 and J is TRBJ2-2; D is undetermined. CDR1 is SGHRS, CDR2 YFSETQ, per germline. This CDR3 is 13 amino acids long. V gave up 4 bases and J gave up 5 bases, with 9 bases separating them. The CDR3 region is CASSPEWTGELFF. The CDR3 coding sequence is TGCGCCAGCAGCCCTGAGTGGACCGGGGAGCTGTTTTTT.

V usage is TRBV20-1 and J usage is TRBJ1-4; D ambiguous. Germline CDR1 and CDR2: DFQATT and SNEGSKA (reference sequence). CDR3 length: 14 residues. Trimming pared 0 bases from V and 7 bases from J, leaving 12 bases between. For the CDR3, the DNA is TGCAGTGCTAGAGATCGTAGGGTGGGTGAAAAACTGTTTTTT. This gives the protein CSARDRRVGEKLFF.

As concerns this clonotype: The junction shows a germline mismatch at one end, possibly a read error. The V call is TRBV7-2, the J call TRBJ1-2; 9 nucleotides line up with TRBD1. CDR3 length: 19 residues. Germline V gives CDR1 SGHTA, CDR2 FQGNSA. The CDR3 loop reads CASSLVTGTGWIQGYGHTF. CDR3 nucleotides: TGTGCCAGCAGCTTGGTAACCGGGACAGGGTGGATTCAAGGCTATGGCCACACCTTC.